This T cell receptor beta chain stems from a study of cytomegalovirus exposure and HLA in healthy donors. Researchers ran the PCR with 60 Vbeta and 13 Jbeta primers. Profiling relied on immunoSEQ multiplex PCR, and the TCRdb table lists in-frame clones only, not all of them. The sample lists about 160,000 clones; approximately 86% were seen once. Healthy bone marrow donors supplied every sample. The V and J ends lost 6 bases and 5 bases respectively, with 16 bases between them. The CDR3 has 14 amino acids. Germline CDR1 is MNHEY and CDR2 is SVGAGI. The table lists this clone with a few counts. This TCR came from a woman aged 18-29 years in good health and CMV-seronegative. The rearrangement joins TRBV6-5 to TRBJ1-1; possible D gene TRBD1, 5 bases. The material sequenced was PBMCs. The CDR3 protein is CASSRDYVVTEAFF. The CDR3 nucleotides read TGTGCCAGCAGCCGGGACTACGTGGTGACTGAAGCTTTCTTT.